This T cell receptor (beta chain) emerged from a study of early T cells in non-severe SARS-CoV-2 infection. TCRdb ran MiXCR on the 5' RACE reads and lists one entry per CDR3 protein. Counted here are roughly 100,000 distinct CDR3 sequences, roughly 13% occurring once; the ten biggest clones make up around 2.4%. Trimming removed 5 bases at V and 7 bases at J, with 8 bases between. There are 10 residues in the CDR3. From germline, CDR1 is SQVTM and CDR2 ANQGSEA. The J gene is TRBJ1-1, the V gene TRBV29-1; D is uncertain. The source of this sequence is an adult who was a healthcare worker with PCR-confirmed SARS-CoV-2 infection or an uninfected control (not recorded which). Material for sequencing was whole blood. In nucleotides, the CDR3 is TGCAGCGTTATGCTGGGTGAAGCTTTCTTT. It encodes CSVMLGEAFF.